The 9 T cell receptor beta chains in this list originate from one sample, sequenced in a study of T cells after yellow fever vaccination. TCRdb itself ran the 5' RACE reads through MiXCR, one entry per CDR3 protein. Of around 550,000 distinct CDR3 sequences detected, 15% to 20% appear once; the ten largest clones hold roughly an eighth. Source: PBMCs, taken 15 days after the yellow fever booster vaccination. Every receptor here comes from a man aged 25 to 40 who received the YFV17D yellow fever vaccine.

The chain is built from TRBV5-4 and TRBJ2-2; tentative D call: TRBD2 (5 bases). V gave up 10 bases and J gave up 3 bases, with 16 bases separating them. Germline V gives CDR1 SGHNT, CDR2 YYREEE (reference sequence). This CDR3 is 14 amino acids long. The CDR3 DNA is TGTGCCTCGAGGGCGGGTAGGGACACCGGGGAGCTGTTTTTT. Protein product: CASRAGRDTGELFF.

The chain is built from TRBV12-3 or TRBV12-4 and TRBJ2-7, with TRBD1 as a possible D gene (6 bases). The CDR3 is 13 amino acids. The V gene lost 6 bases and the J gene lost 3 bases, with 12 bases spanning the gap. Written as DNA, the CDR3 is TGTGCCAGCAGCAGGGGACACAGCTACGAGCAGTACTTC. This codes for CASSRGHSYEQYF.

This clonotype has a handful of counts. The J gene is TRBJ2-2, the V gene TRBV4-1, with D hard to call. The CDR3 runs to 16 residues. Germline V lookup: CDR1 MGHRA, CDR2 YSYEKL. V gave up 0 bases and J gave up 1 base, with 9 bases separating them. The CDR3, as DNA: TGCGCCAGCAGCCAAGATGTGATCCGGAACACCGGGGAGCTGTTTTTT. Amino acid sequence: CASSQDVIRNTGELFF.

V usage is TRBV7-9 and J usage is TRBJ2-7; D perhaps matches TRBD2 (5 bases). V dropped 5 bases and J dropped 4 bases, with 12 bases sitting between them. The germline V gene encodes CDR1 SEHNR and CDR2 FQNEAQ (reference sequence). The CDR3 length is 13 residues. The CDR3 region is CASSPLREYEQYF. CDR3 nucleotide sequence: TGTGCCAGCAGCCCCCTTAGGGAGTACGAGCAGTACTTC.

In this sample, this clonotype turned up a few times. The gene calls are TRBV5-1 and TRBJ2-1; TRBD2 might be the D (5 bases). V dropped 5 bases and J dropped 0 bases, with 12 bases sitting between them. From germline, CDR1 is SGHRS and CDR2 YFSETQ. The length of the CDR3 is 15 residues. For the CDR3, the DNA is TGCGCCAGCAGTAGTGGCGGGCTCTCCTACAATGAGCAGTTCTTC. Residues: CASSSGGLSYNEQFF.

The chain combines TRBV20-1 with TRBJ2-3, with 7 bases identical to TRBD1. Germline-derived CDR1 and CDR2 are DFQATT and SNEGSKA (reference sequence). The CDR3 consists of 15 residues. After removal of 6 bases from V and 1 base from J, the junction contained 10 bases not matched to a gene. CDR3 protein: CSAIDTGQGTDTQYF. The CDR3 region has the DNA TGCAGTGCCATCGATACTGGACAGGGCACAGATACGCAGTATTTT.

This clonotype was found once. V is TRBV20-1 and J is TRBJ2-3; TRBD2 matches 10 bases. CDR1 and CDR2 from the germline V gene are DFQATT and SNEGSKA (reference sequence). This CDR3 is built from 15 residues. Unmatched junction bases numbered 4, after V lost 2 bases and J lost 2 bases. The CDR3 sequence: CSARRTSGPTDTQYF. The CDR3 DNA reads as TGCAGTGCTAGAAGGACTAGCGGTCCCACAGATACGCAGTATTTT.

This clonotype was picked up a small number of times. V gene TRBV20-1 combines with J gene TRBJ2-1; 7 bases agree with TRBD2. CDR3 length: 15 amino acids. J lost 4 bases, V lost 2 bases, and 8 bases had no gene match. The germline gives CDR1 DFQATT, CDR2 SNEGSKA (reference sequence). CDR3 sequence reads: CSARTLAESYNEQFF. The CDR3 bases are TGCAGTGCTAGAACCCTAGCGGAGTCATACAATGAGCAGTTCTTC.

The CDR3 region is CASNLDTHQETQYF. CDR3 coding DNA: TGTGCCAGTAACCTGGACACCCACCAAGAGACCCAGTACTTC. The chain couples TRBV19 to TRBJ2-5; maybe TRBD1 (5 bases). V lost 7 bases to trimming and J lost 0 bases, with 12 bases between them. The CDR3 sequence is 14 residues long. CDR1 is LNHDA, CDR2 SQIVND, per germline (reference sequence).